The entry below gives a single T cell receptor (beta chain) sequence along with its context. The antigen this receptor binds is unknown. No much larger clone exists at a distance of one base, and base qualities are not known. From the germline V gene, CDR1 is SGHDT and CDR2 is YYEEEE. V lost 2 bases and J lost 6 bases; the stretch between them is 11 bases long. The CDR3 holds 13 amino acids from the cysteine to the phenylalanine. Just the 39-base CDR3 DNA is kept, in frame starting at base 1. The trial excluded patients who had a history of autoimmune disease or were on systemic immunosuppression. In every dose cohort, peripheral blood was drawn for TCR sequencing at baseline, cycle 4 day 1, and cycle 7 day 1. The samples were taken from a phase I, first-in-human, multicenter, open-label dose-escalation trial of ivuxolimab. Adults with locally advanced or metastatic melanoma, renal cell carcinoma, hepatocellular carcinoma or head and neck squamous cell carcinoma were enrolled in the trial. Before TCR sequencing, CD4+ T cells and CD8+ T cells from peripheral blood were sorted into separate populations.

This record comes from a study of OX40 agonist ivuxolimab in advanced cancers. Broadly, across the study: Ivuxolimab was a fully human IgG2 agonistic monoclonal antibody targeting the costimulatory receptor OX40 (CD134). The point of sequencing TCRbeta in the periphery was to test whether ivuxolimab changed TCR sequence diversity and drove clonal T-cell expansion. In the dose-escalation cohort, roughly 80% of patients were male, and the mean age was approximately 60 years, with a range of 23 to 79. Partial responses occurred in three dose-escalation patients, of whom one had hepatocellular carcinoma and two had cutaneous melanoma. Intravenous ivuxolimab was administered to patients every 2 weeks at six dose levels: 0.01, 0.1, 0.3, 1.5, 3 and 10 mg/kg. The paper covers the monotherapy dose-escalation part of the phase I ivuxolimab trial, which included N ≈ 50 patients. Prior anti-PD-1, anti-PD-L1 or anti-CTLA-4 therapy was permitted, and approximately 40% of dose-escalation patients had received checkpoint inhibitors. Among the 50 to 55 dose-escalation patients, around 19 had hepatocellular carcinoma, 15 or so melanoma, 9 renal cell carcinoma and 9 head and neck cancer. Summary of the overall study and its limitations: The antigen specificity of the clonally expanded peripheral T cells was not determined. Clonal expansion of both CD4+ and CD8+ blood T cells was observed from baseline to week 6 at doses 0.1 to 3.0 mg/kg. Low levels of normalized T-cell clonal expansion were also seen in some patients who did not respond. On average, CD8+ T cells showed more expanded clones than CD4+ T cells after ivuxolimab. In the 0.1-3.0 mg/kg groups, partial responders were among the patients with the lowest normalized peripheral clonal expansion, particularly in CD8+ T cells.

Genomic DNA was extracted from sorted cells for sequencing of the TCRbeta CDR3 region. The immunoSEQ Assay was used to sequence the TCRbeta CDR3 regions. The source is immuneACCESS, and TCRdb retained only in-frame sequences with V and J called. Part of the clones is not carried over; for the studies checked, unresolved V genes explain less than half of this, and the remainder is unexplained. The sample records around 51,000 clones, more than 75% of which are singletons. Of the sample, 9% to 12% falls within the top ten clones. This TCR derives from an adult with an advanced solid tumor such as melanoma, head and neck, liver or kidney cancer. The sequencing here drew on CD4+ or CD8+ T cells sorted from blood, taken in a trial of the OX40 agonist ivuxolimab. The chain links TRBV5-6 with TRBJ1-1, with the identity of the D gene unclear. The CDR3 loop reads CASSFVGGPEAFF. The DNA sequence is TGTGCCAGCAGCTTTGTGGGCGGCCCTGAAGCTTTCTTT.